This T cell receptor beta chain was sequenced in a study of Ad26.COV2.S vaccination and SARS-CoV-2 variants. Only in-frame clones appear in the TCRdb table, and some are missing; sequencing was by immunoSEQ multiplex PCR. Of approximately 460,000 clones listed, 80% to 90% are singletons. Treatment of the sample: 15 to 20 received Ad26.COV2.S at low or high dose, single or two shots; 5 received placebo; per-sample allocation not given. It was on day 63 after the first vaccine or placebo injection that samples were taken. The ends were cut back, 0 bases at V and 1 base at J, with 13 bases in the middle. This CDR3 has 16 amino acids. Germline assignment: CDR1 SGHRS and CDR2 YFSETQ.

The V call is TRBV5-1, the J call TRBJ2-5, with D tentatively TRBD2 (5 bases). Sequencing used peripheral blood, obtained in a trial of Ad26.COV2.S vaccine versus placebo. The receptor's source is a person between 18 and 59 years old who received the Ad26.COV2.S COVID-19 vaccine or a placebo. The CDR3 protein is CASSLAGIAIQETQYF. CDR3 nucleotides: TGCGCCAGCAGCTTGGCGGGAATAGCGATCCAAGAGACCCAGTACTTC.